The following is a T cell receptor beta chain sequence with its context. The target antigen is unknown. The data are from a study of T cells after yellow fever vaccination. On the study more broadly: Each low-cell-number fraction was prepared by means of SMART-Seq v4 Ultra Low Input.

Regarding the study as a whole: Abundant clonotypes from the bulk population could contaminate FACS-sorted repertoires. Some clonotypes were seen in both the CD4 and the CD8 compartments. These made up a small share and likely arose from convergent recombination.

5'RACE template switching generated TCR cDNA, adding a universal primer site and UMIs. TCRdb recomputed calls from the 5' RACE reads with MiXCR, one row per CDR3 protein. This sample carries hundreds of thousands of distinct CDR3 sequences, over 9% of them seen once, and the ten largest clones take 15%. Sequenced here: PBMCs, sampled on the day of the yellow fever booster vaccination. The clonotype originates from a man aged 30-40 years who received the YFV17D yellow fever vaccine.

The CDR3 sequence is CASRPSGVPGTGELFF. CDR3 bases: TGCGCCAGCAGGCCTAGCGGGGTACCGGGGACCGGGGAGCTGTTTTTT. The chain uses TRBV5-1 and TRBJ2-2; 9 nucleotides align to TRBD2. With 5 bases clipped from V and 5 bases from J, the junction kept 10 bases outside the gene matches. CDR3 size: 16 residues. Germline-derived CDR1 and CDR2 are SGHRS and YFSETQ.